Described below is a single TCR beta chain sequence and its context. Its antigen is still unknown. The CDR3 is 15 residues long. Germline assignment: CDR1 SGHTA and CDR2 FQGNSA. V lost 0 bases and J lost 5, with 10 bases in between. This entry comes from a study of cytomegalovirus exposure and HLA in healthy donors. Study-wide points: TCR beta sequences reportedly predicted the HLA-A and HLA-B alleles of most subjects accurately. In a later analysis, an Asian-associated ancestry cluster reportedly showed fewer N-insertions than the approximately 700-donor mean. Associated with cytomegalovirus, according to the listing, were some 180 TCR beta chains.

In the PCR, 60 Vbeta and 13 Jbeta primers were used. TCRdb's table, derived via immunoSEQ multiplex PCR, lists solely in-frame clones and lacks some. The sample contains around 170,000 clones, about four fifths of which appear only once. The TCR originated in a woman in her forties or fifties in good health and CMV-seropositive. The sample was PBMCs. The V gene is TRBV7-2, the J gene TRBJ2-2, with D possibly TRBD1 on 5 matching bases. CDR3: CASSLAGVGTGELFF. The CDR3 nucleotides are TGTGCCAGCAGCTTAGCAGGGGTTGGGACCGGGGAGCTGTTTTTT. The variable domain in full, completed from reference TRBV7-2 and TRBJ2-2, reads GAGVSQSPSNKVTEKGKDVELRCDPISGHTALYWYRQSLGQGLEFLIYFQGNSAPDKSGLPSDRFSAERTGGSVSTLTIQRTQQEDSAVYLCASSLAGVGTGELFFGEGSRLTVL.